The clone carrying this T cell receptor (beta chain) was observed a few times. Its specificity is unknown. This record belongs to a study of spatial heterogeneity in lung cancer. Study at large: Fewer alpha-chain than beta-chain sequences were consistently detected. Raw-read counts averaged over ten per unique TCR and UMI combination. General study findings and limits: Ubiquitous, expanded tumor-derived TCRs were more frequently observed in blood at resection than at follow-up.

V shed 3 bases and J 4 bases; nucleotides not matched to a gene: 8. This CDR3 has 18 amino acids. Per germline, CDR1 WSHSY and CDR2 SAAADI. Described time point: sample taken at primary tumor resection. Extraction of whole RNA from tumor, nontumor lung or frozen PBMC preceded unsorted sequencing. A unique molecular identifier was attached to every TCR cDNA molecule. Each CDR3 protein gets one entry after TCRdb re-called the 5' RACE reads with MiXCR. Of approximately 44,000 distinct CDR3 sequences listed, roughly an eighth are singletons. The chain couples TRBV10-2 to TRBJ2-3; 15 positions match TRBD2. The sequence was obtained from a male donor with early-stage non-small cell lung cancer. The sequenced sample was PBMCs, obtained at surgery. CDR3 sequence: CASSELGLAGGPSDTQYF. CDR3 nucleotide sequence: TGCGCCAGCAGTGAACTCGGACTAGCGGGGGGGCCGTCAGATACGCAGTATTTT.